The clone carrying this T cell receptor beta chain was counted only a few times. Its matching antigen is unknown. Preparation of TCR beta libraries was done by quantitative 5'-RACE with molecular barcodes. TCRdb independently ran MiXCR on the 5' RACE reads; one entry per CDR3 protein. Of around 280,000 distinct CDR3 sequences listed, 20% were seen once; the top ten hold 7.5% to 9.5%. The germline V gene encodes CDR1 DFQATT and CDR2 SNEGSKA (reference sequence). Trimming took off 3 bases at V and 4 bases at J, with 9 bases between the two ends. The CDR3 has 12 amino acids. This sample is part of a study of CD8 T cells in ankylosing spondylitis. Overall study findings and caveats: Certain motif variants had earlier been reported in reactive arthritis synovial fluid and blood. The study identified a TCR beta motif of eight highly homologous variants that appeared characteristic of ankylosing spondylitis blood. Clones linked to disease were reported to show significant enrichment in matched ankylosing spondylitis synovial fluid.

This receptor was obtained from a male donor with ankylosing spondylitis or in good health (not recorded which). Material: blood, either unsorted or a sorted T cell fraction (not recorded which). The chain employs TRBV20-1 and TRBJ1-2; perhaps TRBD1 as D (5 bases). The CDR3 coding sequence is TGCAGTGCTAGCGCTGGGGGCTATGGCTACACCTTC. Translating it yields CSASAGGYGYTF.